This T cell receptor (beta chain) was profiled in a study of blood T cell repertoires in COVID-19. About the research overall: Sample material is recorded as cDNA or gDNA derived from T cells, B-cell-depleted T cells, or PBMCs.

Sequencing was performed with immunoSEQ multiplex PCR; in TCRdb, only in-frame clones are kept and a portion is missing. This table holds 120,000 to 150,000 clones, about 83% found once. Enrollees, about 18 to 95 years old, lived in fewer than 25 US areas. A COVID-19 case had been met by exposed participants during the 2 weeks before study entry. The CDR3 has 14 amino acids. Germline V gene lookup returns CDR1 LNHDA and CDR2 SQIVND (reference sequence). Trimming left V 3 bases short and J 2 bases short, with 10 bases between. This chain uses TRBV19 with TRBJ1-2; D not resolved. This clonotype was obtained from a woman between 50 and 59 years old who had been exposed to COVID-19. Sequencing used PBMCs or T cells enriched from blood (not recorded which). The CDR3, as DNA: TGTGCCAGTAGTATTTCAGGCACAAACTATGGCTACACCTTC. Encoded protein: CASSISGTNYGYTF. The whole variable domain, remainder taken from reference TRBV19 and TRBJ1-2, is DGGITQSPKYLFRKEGQNVTLSCEQNLNHDAMYWYRQDPGQGLRLIYYSQIVNDFQKGDIAEGYSVSREKKESFPLTVTSAQKNPTAFYLCASSISGTNYGYTFGSGTRLTVV.